A selection of T cell receptor beta chains follows, all from one sample in a study of neurological immune-mediated disorders. TCRdb recomputed calls from the 5' RACE reads with MiXCR, one row per CDR3 protein. The data hold about 53,000 distinct CDR3 sequences, with 16% observed a single time. Sequencing was performed on PBMCs. The receptors were sampled from a man in his 60s in good health. Each CDR3 is given with its conserved first and last residue. The order of the fields is D gene, clone size, V gene, J gene, CDR3 DNA, CDR3 protein. D genes are given only for firm matches. The size of a clone is reported for some rows only, either as once, few or many, or as a class for expanded clones.

D: .; size: many; V: TRBV28; J: TRBJ2-3; DNA: TGTGCCAGCACCAATAGGGGGAGAAGCGGGGTTAGCACAGATACGCAGTATTTT; CDR3: CASTNRGRSGVSTDTQYF
D: TRBD2; size: many; V: TRBV11-2; J: TRBJ2-1; DNA: TGTGCCAGCAGCCCCGAGACTAGCGGGAGGGTTGAGCAGTTCTTC; CDR3: CASSPETSGRVEQFF
D: .; size: many; V: TRBV12-3/TRBV12-4; J: TRBJ1-2; DNA: TGTGCCAGCAGTTTGTTTAGCGAGGTGGGCTACACCTTC; CDR3: CASSLFSEVGYTF
D: .; size: many; V: TRBV20-1; J: TRBJ1-2; DNA: TGCAGTGCTAGAGAAGGCCGGAACTATGGCTACACCTTC; CDR3: CSAREGRNYGYTF
D: TRBD1; size: many; V: TRBV5-1; J: TRBJ2-3; DNA: TGCGCCAGCAGCTCGGGACAGCTTCTTACCACAGATACGCAGTATTTT; CDR3: CASSSGQLLTTDTQYF
D: TRBD1; size: many; V: TRBV5-1; J: TRBJ2-7; DNA: TGCGCCAGCAGCTTGGGGACAGGCACCTACGAGCAGTACTTC; CDR3: CASSLGTGTYEQYF
D: .; size: many; V: TRBV20-1; J: TRBJ2-7; DNA: TGCAGTGCTAGGGACTCTCGACCCTACGAGCAGTACTTC; CDR3: CSARDSRPYEQYF
D: .; size: few; V: TRBV20-1; J: TRBJ2-5; DNA: TGCAGTGCTAGAGGACCGGCGGCCCCCTCCAGGGAGACCCAGTACTTC; CDR3: CSARGPAAPSRETQYF
D: .; size: .; V: TRBV18; J: TRBJ2-7; DNA: TGTGCCAGCTCACCGAATACTGCAATCCCCTACGAGCAGTACTTC; CDR3: CASSPNTAIPYEQYF
D: .; size: many; V: TRBV11-2; J: TRBJ2-7; DNA: TGTGCCAGCAGCTTTATTCCACAGGTAGTCTACGAGCAGTACTTC; CDR3: CASSFIPQVVYEQYF